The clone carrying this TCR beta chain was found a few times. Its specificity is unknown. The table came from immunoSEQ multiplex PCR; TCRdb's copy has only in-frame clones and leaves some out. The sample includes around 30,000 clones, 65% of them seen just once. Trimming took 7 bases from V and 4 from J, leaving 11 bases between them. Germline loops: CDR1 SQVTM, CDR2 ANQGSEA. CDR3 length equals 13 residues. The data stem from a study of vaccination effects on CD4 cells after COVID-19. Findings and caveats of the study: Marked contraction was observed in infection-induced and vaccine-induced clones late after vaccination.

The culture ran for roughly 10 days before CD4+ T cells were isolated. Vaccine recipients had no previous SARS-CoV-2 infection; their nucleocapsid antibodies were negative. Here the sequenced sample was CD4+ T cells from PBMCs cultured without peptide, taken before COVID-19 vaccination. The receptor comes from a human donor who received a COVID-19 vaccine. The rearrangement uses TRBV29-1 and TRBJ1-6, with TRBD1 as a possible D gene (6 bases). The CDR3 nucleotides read TGCAGCGCTCGGACAGATTATAATTCACCCCTCCACTTT. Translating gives CSARTDYNSPLHF.